This is a list of T cell receptor beta chains from one sample in a study of cytomegalovirus exposure and HLA in healthy donors. TCRdb's copy holds only in-frame clones and misses some; the assay was immunoSEQ multiplex PCR. Among under 75,000 clones, 95% to 97% were seen once, and the ten largest hold roughly 1.6%. Material for sequencing was PBMCs. The origin of the receptors is a woman aged 18-29 years in good health and CMV-seropositive. Both conserved end residues are part of each CDR3. A D gene is named only where the DNA matches it firmly. Not all rows give a size; the values are once, few, many and, for expanded clones, a class.

V: TRBV5-3; J: TRBJ2-3; length: 15; size: -; D: TRBD1; DNA: TGTGCCAGAAGCTTGGGTGCAGGGGGCGCAGATACGCAGTATTTT; CDR3: CARSLGAGGADTQYF
V: TRBV7-9; J: TRBJ2-1; length: 15; size: -; D: -; DNA: TGTGCCAGCAGCTTTTGGACCACCGGGATCAATGAGCAGTTCTTC; CDR3: CASSFWTTGINEQFF
V: TRBV7-3; J: TRBJ2-5; length: 15; size: -; D: -; DNA: TGTGCCAGCAGCCCCAAAGCAGGGGCACTGGAGACCCAGTACTTC; CDR3: CASSPKAGALETQYF
V: TRBV27; J: TRBJ2-3; length: 18; size: -; D: TRBD2; DNA: TGTGCCAGCAATCATTGGGACCTAGCGGGAGGGGACACAGATACGCAGTATTTT; CDR3: CASNHWDLAGGDTDTQYF
V: TRBV28; J: TRBJ1-2; length: 15; size: -; D: TRBD1; DNA: TGTGCCAGCAGTTTGCGAGGGGGCGCAGACTATGGCTACACCTTC; CDR3: CASSLRGGADYGYTF
V: TRBV4-2; J: TRBJ1-3; length: 16; size: -; D: -; DNA: TGTGCCAGCAGCCAGGCTACAGGCGTCTCTGGAAACACCATATATTTT; CDR3: CASSQATGVSGNTIYF
V: TRBV7-3; J: TRBJ1-1; length: 15; size: -; D: TRBD1; DNA: TGTGCCAGCAGCCAAAGGACAGGGAAGTCGGCTGAAGCTTTCTTT; CDR3: CASSQRTGKSAEAFF
V: TRBV5-1; J: TRBJ1-2; length: 13; size: -; D: TRBD1; DNA: TGCGCCAGCAGCTCGGGACAGCGGGATGGCTACACCTTC; CDR3: CASSSGQRDGYTF
V: TRBV30; J: TRBJ1-4; length: 13; size: -; D: -; DNA: TGTGCCTGGAGTGAACAAAACAGTGAAAAACTGTTTTTT; CDR3: CAWSEQNSEKLFF
V: TRBV4-1; J: TRBJ2-1; length: 21; size: -; D: TRBD2; DNA: TGCGCCAGCAGCCAAGATCAGCCTAGCGGGAGTTGGTTAGGGTCCTACAATGAGCAGTTCTTC; CDR3: CASSQDQPSGSWLGSYNEQFF
V: TRBV25-1; J: TRBJ2-1; length: 13; size: -; D: -; DNA: TGTGCCAGCAGAATGGGACAATACAATGAGCAGTTCTTC; CDR3: CASRMGQYNEQFF
V: TRBV19; J: TRBJ1-2; length: 11; size: once; D: -; DNA: TGTGCCAGTAGGGACTTCAATGGCTACACCTTC; CDR3: CASRDFNGYTF
V: TRBV28; J: TRBJ2-5; length: 13; size: -; D: -; DNA: TGTGCCAGCATTCCAGGGTATGAGGAGACCCAGTACTTC; CDR3: CASIPGYEETQYF
V: TRBV19; J: TRBJ2-1; length: 14; size: -; D: TRBD2; DNA: TGTGCCAGTAGTATATCCTCGGCTAGCGGTGAGCAGTTCTTC; CDR3: CASSISSASGEQFF
V: TRBV6-5; J: TRBJ2-7; length: 13; size: -; D: TRBD1; DNA: TGTGCCAGCAGTAACAGGGGGCGTGACGAGCAGTACTTC; CDR3: CASSNRGRDEQYF
V: TRBV6-1; J: TRBJ2-3; length: 15; size: -; D: TRBD2; DNA: TGTGCCAGCAGTGGGACTAGCGGGAGCTCAGATACGCAGTATTTT; CDR3: CASSGTSGSSDTQYF
V: TRBV28; J: TRBJ2-2; length: 18; size: -; D: TRBD1; DNA: TGTGCCAGCAGTACCGTAGGTCCCGGGACAGGGAAAGCCGGGGAGCTGTTTTTT; CDR3: CASSTVGPGTGKAGELFF
V: TRBV5-6; J: TRBJ2-6; length: 17; size: -; D: TRBD2; DNA: TGTGCCAGCAGCTTGAGCGGGGCTTTCTCTGGGGCCAACGTCCTGACTTTC; CDR3: CASSLSGAFSGANVLTF
V: TRBV10-3; J: TRBJ1-2; length: 16; size: -; D: -; DNA: TGTGCCATCAGTGAGGATTCGGGTACGGCTAACTATGGCTACACCTTC; CDR3: CAISEDSGTANYGYTF
V: TRBV29-1; J: TRBJ2-3; length: 13; size: -; D: TRBD1; DNA: TGCAGCGTTCGACAGGGTAGCACAGATACGCAGTATTTT; CDR3: CSVRQGSTDTQYF
V: TRBV9; J: TRBJ2-2; length: 14; size: -; D: TRBD2; DNA: TGTGCCAGCAGCGTATCGGGGGGCACCGGGGAGCTGTTTTTT; CDR3: CASSVSGGTGELFF
V: TRBV28; J: TRBJ2-5; length: 11; size: -; D: -; DNA: TGTGCCAGCAGTACGAGGGAGACCCAGTACTTC; CDR3: CASSTRETQYF
V: TRBV10-3; J: TRBJ2-3; length: 18; size: -; D: -; DNA: TGTGCCATCAGTGAGTCGACTCCGACAGGTGGGGGTCGAGATACGCAGTATTTT; CDR3: CAISESTPTGGGRDTQYF
V: TRBV6-1; J: TRBJ2-3; length: 15; size: -; D: TRBD1; DNA: TGTGCCAGCAGGGCCGGGACAGGGGGCCAAGATACGCAGTATTTT; CDR3: CASRAGTGGQDTQYF
V: TRBV29-1; J: TRBJ2-3; length: 15; size: -; D: -; DNA: TGCAGCTCTCTCAGCGACAGGGAGGACACAGATACGCAGTATTTT; CDR3: CSSLSDREDTDTQYF
V: TRBV19; J: TRBJ1-4; length: 15; size: -; D: -; DNA: TGTGCCAGTAGTATGCGGGCCGGGACTAATGAAAAACTGTTTTTT; CDR3: CASSMRAGTNEKLFF
V: TRBV21-1; J: TRBJ1-1; length: 17; size: -; D: -; DNA: TGTGCCAGCAGCAGGGGGACAGGGATATCCGTTAACACTGAAGCTTTCTTT; CDR3: CASSRGTGISVNTEAFF
V: TRBV7-9; J: TRBJ1-1; length: 12; size: -; D: -; DNA: TGTGCCAGCAGCTTGGGCACCCTGGAAGCTTTCTTT; CDR3: CASSLGTLEAFF
V: TRBV5-1; J: TRBJ2-7; length: 15; size: -; D: TRBD1; DNA: TGCGCCAGCAGCATGGAGACAGGGGCGGCCTACGAGCAGTACTTC; CDR3: CASSMETGAAYEQYF